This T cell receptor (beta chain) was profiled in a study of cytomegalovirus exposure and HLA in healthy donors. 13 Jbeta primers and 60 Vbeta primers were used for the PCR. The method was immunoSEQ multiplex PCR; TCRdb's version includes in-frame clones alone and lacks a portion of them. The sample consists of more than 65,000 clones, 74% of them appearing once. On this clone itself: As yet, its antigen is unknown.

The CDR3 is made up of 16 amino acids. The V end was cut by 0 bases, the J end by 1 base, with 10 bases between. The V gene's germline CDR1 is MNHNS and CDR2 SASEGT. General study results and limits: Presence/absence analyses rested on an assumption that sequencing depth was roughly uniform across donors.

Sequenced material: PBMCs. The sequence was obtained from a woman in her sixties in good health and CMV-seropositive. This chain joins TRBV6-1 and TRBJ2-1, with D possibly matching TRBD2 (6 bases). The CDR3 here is CASSEAVSGSYNEQFF. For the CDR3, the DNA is TGTGCCAGCAGTGAAGCGGTTAGCGGTTCCTACAATGAGCAGTTCTTC.